This TCR beta chain was observed in a study of shared clonotypes between healthy human individuals. Whole-study results and caveats: When naive CD4 clonotypes were compared across a few donors, approximately 4.9% were shared.

V gave up 4 bases and J gave up 4 bases, with 9 bases separating them. CDR1 is SGHRS and CDR2 is YFSETQ in the germline V gene. There are 13 residues in the CDR3. Sequencing used immunoSEQ multiplex PCR; TCRdb keeps in-frame clones, though not all of them. The profile shows under 1,900,000 clones, approximately 98.5% of them singletons. About this clone: Its antigen is undetermined.

The clonotype comes from a young man in good health. Input material: naive CD4+ T cells sorted from blood. Subset described: CD45RA+ positively selected. The chain carries TRBV5-1 and TRBJ1-3; D is possibly TRBD1 (5 bases). As DNA, the CDR3 is TGCGCCAGCAGCCCAGGGTTCGGAAACACCATATATTTT. This translates into CASSPGFGNTIYF.